This TCR beta chain was captured by sequencing in a study of cytomegalovirus exposure and HLA in healthy donors (dated by TCRdb to about 2017). With regard to the full study: According to an earlier analysis of several hundred of the donors, about 179 million T cells yielded over 90 million unique TCR beta sequences and approximately 300 Gb of sequence data. A separate validation cohort of 90 to 150 different subjects was used in addition to the roughly 720-subject first cohort. On average, around 240,000 unique TCR beta nucleotide sequences were sequenced per donor among 350 to 400 genotyped donors of the cohort, with roughly 18% of those sequences being non-productive. Every discovery cohort repertoire had been produced on one sequencing platform. Alongside the repertoire data, information on donor age, sex, ethnicity and CMV serostatus was compiled. A later analysis re-analyzed previously published TCR beta repertoires from several hundred donors and added high-resolution HLA genotyping to study TCR occurrence patterns. A handful of DR-DQ haplotypes were handled as single units for association and clustering because linkage in the cohort was strong. Both class I and class II loci were covered by HLA typing, at four-digit resolution. To decide whether each TCR beta V gene segment behaved as functional or pseudogenic, an earlier analysis of 587 of the donors relied on high-throughput TCR beta sequencing. The number of typed donors differed by locus: about 620-640 for A, B, C, DRB1 and DQB1; 500 to 550 for DQA1; approximately 600 for DPA1; and roughly 450 for DPB1. The study profiled the T cell repertoires of some 610 subjects by immunosequencing and related them to cytomegalovirus serostatus. Genome-wide SNP genotypes for about 65% of the 666 donors were used in a later genetic analysis, which treated that subset as a discovery cohort. Among the roughly 400 genotyped donors, 75% to 90% belonged to the genetic ancestry cluster associated with self-reported Caucasian donors. The study aimed to test whether cataloging public T cell receptors could reveal signatures of past pathogen exposure. Roughly 300 gigabases of sequencing data and around 80 million unique TCR sequences made up an early release that covered several hundred HLA-typed donors. The later analysis used no new phenotypic data to find candidate immune exposures, relying instead on TCR beta sequences and their occurrence across donors. The study combined high-throughput TCR immunosequencing, statistical association of individual TCRs with disease status, and machine learning to predict cytomegalovirus infection status. Summary of the overall study and its limitations: When HLA alleles, especially DR and DQ, strongly co-occurred, TCR associations were difficult to assign to individual alleles. The classifier was reported to diagnose cytomegalovirus status with high specificity and sensitivity in both the original and validation cohorts. Some IMGT-functional V segments, including TRBV6-2 and TRBV6-3, could not be distinguished by the 87-base-pair reads and were therefore excluded. A further reported finding was that TCR beta sequences accurately predicted the HLA-A and HLA-B alleles for most subjects in the first cohort. The authors suggested that the approach could potentially be generalized to other disease states and immunological phenotypes. This cohort had only TCR beta chains sequenced, and the lack of alpha or paired-chain data limited which features could be detected. In an earlier analysis of about 540 of the donors, most TCR beta V segments were observed in productive rearrangements about 87% or about 30% of the time, broadly matching IMGT annotations. In a later genetic analysis, fewer N-insertions in productive TCRs were reported among donors in an Asian-associated ancestry cluster than the roughly 700-donor mean. According to a later analysis, TCR association rates differed among HLA loci, with DRB1 alleles showing the most associated TCRs and HLA-C alleles showing the fewest. Most TCR sequences were observed very rarely across donors, whereas some public TCRs were present in many individuals. Linkage disequilibrium might explain the correlated functional status among segregating V segments, but an unknown experimental factor could not be ruled out. CMV serostatus was the only immune exposure information available for the cohort. V-gene and J-gene trimming of TCR beta chains was associated with a missense DCLRE1C variant in a later genetic analysis, and the association was replicated in an independent cohort. In a later analysis, HLA-associated TCR beta chains were found to be more clonally expanded and to have lower generation probabilities than equally common non-associated chains. The presence/absence analyses assumed that sequencing depth was roughly uniform across donors, and that assumption may not be true. A total of some 180 TCR beta chains were listed by the study as associated with cytomegalovirus. A group of highly shared sequence variants was considered likely to be a technical artifact of the sequencing pipeline. Most CMV-associated TCR beta chains appeared to be HLA-restricted in a later analysis, and the HLA associations seemed to be driven largely by CMV exposure. Because counts were too low, approximately 15 rarely observed V segments, including chromosome 9 orphons, were excluded from the earlier analysis of some 590 of the donors. In vitro tests confirmed that a few of the cytomegalovirus-associated TCR beta chains recognize cytomegalovirus antigens. A later analysis reported that several top co-occurrence clusters appeared linked to parvovirus B19, influenza, CMV and Epstein-Barr virus. In a later analysis, some 18,000 TCR beta sequences were associated with specific HLA alleles at a false discovery rate of 0.05. Because HLA typing was missing for some donors at each locus, association tests included only the typed subset.

For this clone: Its target antigen remains unknown. No clone much larger than this one lies a single base away; base qualities are absent.

In total, fewer than 750 healthy bone marrow donors made up the cohort. All cohort members were sampled while nominally healthy, although unrecorded immune exposures were likely present. The donor tested CMV seropositive and was one of the 289 seropositive cohort members. A peripheral blood sample was provided by each donor, and peripheral blood mononuclear cells were used for TCR beta sequencing. The Qiagen DNeasy Blood Extraction Kit was used to extract genomic DNA from the blood cell samples. Library preparation employed the immunoSEQ multiplex PCR assay. A mixture of 60 forward primers for TCR Vbeta segments and 13 reverse primers for TCR Jbeta segments was used in the multiplex PCR. The CDR3 region of rearranged TCR beta genes was amplified from genomic DNA by a multiplex PCR assay. The Illumina HiSeq System was used to sequence the amplified TCR beta libraries as 87-base-pair reads. The study's processing was this. In a later analysis, tens of millions of unique TCR beta chains were counted across the 666 repertoires, and roughly 10 million of these chains were shared by at least two donors. Raw reads were error-corrected and collapsed into unique sequences with a nearest-neighbor algorithm that merged closely related sequences to remove PCR and sequencing errors. Alignment of CDR3 sequences to IMGT reference sequences was used to assign V, D and J gene segments. For a sequence to be retained, a match of at least six nucleotides was required to both a V gene segment and a J gene segment. Rearrangements were called productive when the CDR3 lacked stop codons and stayed in frame with V and J; all others were non-productive. CDR3 was defined according to IMGT convention as the region running from the second conserved V-encoded cysteine to the conserved J-encoded phenylalanine. The earlier analysis of 587 of the donors excluded sequences that lacked an unambiguous match to a single V gene segment. An earlier analysis of several hundred of the donors classified V segments as functional when productive rearrangements were above 56.7% and as segregating when the standard deviation between donors was above 5%. A statistical classification framework was built for diagnosing cytomegalovirus status from the catalog of TCR beta chain sequences. V and J gene assignment, in a later analysis, came from comparing TCR nucleotide sequences with IMGT/GENE-DB human TR gene sequences. Using the TCRdist pipeline, a later analysis assigned CDR3 sequences along with most-parsimonious VDJ recombination scenarios. A later analysis defined each TCR beta chain by its CDR3 amino acid sequence plus V-gene family, and excluded reads lacking a unique V-gene family. To address suspected cross-contamination and a sequencing artifact, a later analysis removed a few hundred highly shared, low-generation-probability nucleotide sequences. A later analysis calculated a clonal expansion index for each public chain from normalized within-repertoire ranks of inferred template counts. In a later analysis, generation probabilities were computed using a VDJ recombination model fitted to out-of-frame rearrangements, and the results were checked against IGoR. In a later analysis, hypergeometric tests were used to score TCR-TCR, TCR-HLA and TCR-CMV co-occurrence, with a repertoire-size bias correction applied to TCR pairs. To estimate false discovery rates, a later analysis permuted the HLA or CMV assignments 20 times. In a later analysis, co-occurring TCRs were grouped using DBSCAN, with TCRdist sequence similarity added in when clustering inside HLA-allele-positive subsets. Co-occurrence clustering excluded repertoires with fewer than 30,000 or more than 120,000 public chains, plus five with anomalous nucleotide sharing. The table was pulled from immuneACCESS by TCRdb, which kept in-frame rearrangements only. Such tables lose some clones; where checked, under half of the loss comes from unresolved V genes, and the rest has no known cause. Clone size and V and J calls were adopted from that table, with D and trimming inferred from the DNA. For this sample the table gives roughly 120,000 clones, of which 73% were detected only once. The ten biggest clones cover 4.8% of the sample.

The germline V gene encodes CDR1 SGHDT and CDR2 YYEEEE. From cysteine to phenylalanine, the CDR3 is 16 amino acids long. Just CDR3 DNA is preserved here, 48 bases in frame from base 1. At the junction V is shortened by 3 bases and J by 4 bases; bases outside the gene matches: 12. The sequenced material came from PBMCs. The chain joins TRBV5-6 to TRBJ1-2; TRBD1 matches 7 bases in the middle. The sequence was collected from a man between 60 and 70 years old in good health and CMV-seropositive. This receptor has the CDR3 CASSWGAGQAVYGYTF. The nucleotide sequence is TGTGCCAGCAGCTGGGGGGCCGGACAGGCGGTCTATGGCTACACCTTC.